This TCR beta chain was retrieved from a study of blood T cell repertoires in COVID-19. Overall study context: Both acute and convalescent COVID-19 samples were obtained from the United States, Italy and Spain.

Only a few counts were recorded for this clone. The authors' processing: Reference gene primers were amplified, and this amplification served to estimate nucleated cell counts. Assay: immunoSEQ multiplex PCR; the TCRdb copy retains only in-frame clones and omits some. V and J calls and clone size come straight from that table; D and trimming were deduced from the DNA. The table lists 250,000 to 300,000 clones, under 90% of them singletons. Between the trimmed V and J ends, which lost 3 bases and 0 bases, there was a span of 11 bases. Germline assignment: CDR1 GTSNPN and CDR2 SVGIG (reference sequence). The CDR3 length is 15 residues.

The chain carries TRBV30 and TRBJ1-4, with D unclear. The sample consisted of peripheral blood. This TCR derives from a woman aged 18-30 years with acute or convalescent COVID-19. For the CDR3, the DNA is TGTGCCTGGAGGGCGGGGAGCTCAACTAATGAAAAACTGTTTTTT. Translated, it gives CAWRAGSSTNEKLFF.